The present TCR beta chain was sequenced within a study of beta chain features in type 1 diabetes. General observations from the study: A moderate, significant TCRB CDR3 shortening appeared in type 1 diabetes across four CD4+ subsets.

The V segment lost 6 bases and the J segment 0 bases; nucleotides outside the gene matches: 3. The CDR3 consists of 14 residues. Germline V CDR1 and CDR2: MDHEN, SYDVKM. This clone came up a few times. Its specificity is unknown. The whole isolated RNA underwent reverse transcription, so sequencing captured expressed TCRB transcripts. Profiled with immunoSEQ multiplex PCR; TCRdb holds only in-frame clones, not every one. The sample has about 290,000 clones, roughly 8% seen once; the top ten hold approximately 1%. Specimen: central memory CD4+ T cells from blood. The receptor's source is a woman aged 18-29 years in good health. This chain links TRBV28 with TRBJ1-2, with TRBD1 identical over 8 bases. CDR3 residues: CASSLTGANYGYTF. The CDR3 DNA follows: TGTGCCAGCAGCCTGACAGGGGCTAACTATGGCTACACCTTC.